This T cell receptor (beta chain) was observed in a study of T-cell reconstitution after alpha-beta-depleted transplantation in children. There are many counts of this clonotype. Researchers prepared the TCRbeta library using unique molecular identifiers, the study reports. TCRdb independently ran MiXCR on the PCR reads; one entry per CDR3 protein. The sample yields over 550,000 distinct CDR3 sequences, about 10% seen once. CDR3 length equals 14 residues. In germline, CDR1 is MDHEN, CDR2 SYDVKM. Trimming took off 2 bases at V and 11 bases at J, with 18 bases between the two ends. The clonotype comes from a human donor who donated a stem cell graft to a child with acute myeloid leukemia. The sequencing here drew on PBMCs from the stem cell graft donor, taken from the stem cell graft. The chain has TRBV28 and TRBJ1-1; no clear D. CDR3 amino acids: CASSLQQPSILAFF. The CDR3 bases are TGTGCCAGCAGTTTACAACAGCCAAGTATATTGGCTTTCTTT.